The 32 T cell receptor beta chains presented below share a single source sample, sequenced in a study of blood T cell repertoires in COVID-19. Profiled with immunoSEQ multiplex PCR; TCRdb holds only in-frame clones, not every one. The sample holds roughly 86,000 clones, 82% seen once. Sequenced: peripheral blood. These receptors were collected from a human donor in a cohort sampled during active COVID-19.

The gene calls are TRBV30 and TRBJ1-2; D is unresolved. Germline V gene data show CDR1 as GTSNPN and CDR2 as SVGIG (reference sequence). Trimming stripped 2 bases from V and 7 bases from J, with 11 bases between. CDR3 size: 12 residues. Here the CDR3 reads CAWSPEGSGYTF. The DNA of the CDR3 is TGTGCCTGGAGTCCCGAGGGTAGTGGCTACACCTTC. The entire variable domain, with the rest obtained from reference TRBV30 and TRBJ1-2, is as follows: SQTIHQWPATLVQPVGSPLSLECTVEGTSNPNLYWYRQAAGRGLQLLFYSVGIGQISSEVPQNLSASRPQDRQFILSSKKLLLSDSGFYLCAWSPEGSGYTFGSGTRLTVV.

This clone was seen a single time. V and J are TRBV28 and TRBJ2-3, with 8 bases matching TRBD2. V shed 4 bases and J 2 bases; nucleotides not matched to a gene: 5. In germline, CDR1 is MDHEN, CDR2 SYDVKM. The CDR3 sequence is 15 residues long. In DNA form, the CDR3 reads TGTGCCAGCAGTTCAAGCGGGGGCACCACAGATACGCAGTATTTT. This codes for CASSSSGGTTDTQYF.

The genes are TRBV13 and TRBJ1-1; D not resolved. V lost 4 bases and J 4 bases, leaving 13 bases between the germline ends. There are 14 residues in the CDR3. The germline V gene encodes CDR1 PRHDT and CDR2 FYEKMQ (reference sequence). The CDR3 is CASSSFRAGTEAFF. The CDR3 DNA sequence: TGTGCCAGCAGCTCTTTCCGGGCGGGCACTGAAGCTTTCTTT.

This sequence joins TRBV27 and TRBJ2-1, with a tentative D call TRBD1 (6 bases). Trimming removed 9 bases from V and 5 bases from J, with 20 bases in between. CDR3 length equals 15 residues. Germline CDR1 is MNHEY and CDR2 is SMNVEV (reference sequence). In nucleotides, the CDR3 is TGTGCCAGTACGTTCCAGGGGTCCGTGAACAATGAGCAGTTCTTC. Protein product: CASTFQGSVNNEQFF.

The chain carries TRBV27 and TRBJ1-1, with D uncertain. V gave up 0 bases and J gave up 1 base, with 12 bases separating them. This CDR3 region has 16 residues. Germline V gene lookup returns CDR1 MNHEY and CDR2 SMNVEV (reference sequence). The CDR3 is CASSLSSGIWNTEAFF. CDR3 in DNA: TGTGCCAGCAGTTTATCGAGCGGGATCTGGAACACTGAAGCTTTCTTT.

The chain uses TRBV5-4 and TRBJ2-3, with TRBD1 matching over 7 bases. This CDR3 comprises 15 residues. Germline CDR1 and CDR2: SGHNT and YYREEE (reference sequence). Trimming removed 3 bases from V and 5 bases from J; junction bases left unmatched: 9. The CDR3 DNA reads as TGTGCCAGCAGCTCACGGGACAGCTTGAGAGATACGCAGTATTTT. It yields the protein CASSSRDSLRDTQYF.

This chain joins TRBV9 and TRBJ2-7; D is uncertain. Trimming stripped 0 bases from V and 6 bases from J, with 13 bases between. CDR3 length: 14 residues. Germline CDR1 reads SGDLS; CDR2 reads YYNGEE. CDR3 DNA sequence: TGTGCCAGCAGCGTAGATCAGGTTTCAAGCGAGCAGTACTTC. This sequence encodes CASSVDQVSSEQYF.

V usage is TRBV5-1 and J usage is TRBJ2-2, with 7 positions matching TRBD1. With 2 bases clipped from V and 5 bases from J, the junction kept 6 bases outside the gene matches. Per germline, CDR1 SGHRS and CDR2 YFSETQ. This CDR3 has 15 residues. The CDR3 DNA reads as TGCGCCAGCAGCTTCCGGGACAGTGGAACCGGGGAGCTGTTTTTT. The encoded protein is CASSFRDSGTGELFF.

The J gene is TRBJ1-2, the V gene TRBV6-1, with 7 positions matching TRBD1. Germline CDR1 is MNHNS and CDR2 is SASEGT. Trimming cost V 2 bases and J 4 bases; bases outside gene matches: 4. The CDR3 loop spans 14 amino acids. The CDR3 here is CASSEHRGRYGYTF. The CDR3 coding sequence is TGTGCCAGCAGTGAACACAGGGGACGCTATGGCTACACCTTC.

This clone was picked up a small number of times. The chain combines TRBV5-1 with TRBJ2-2; TRBD1 matches at 8 bases. This CDR3 is built from 15 residues. V was clipped by 4 bases and J by 5 bases; unmatched bases: 7. In germline, CDR1 is SGHRS, CDR2 YFSETQ. CDR3 sequence: CASSPSTGDTGELFF. The CDR3, as DNA: TGCGCCAGCAGCCCCTCGACAGGGGATACCGGGGAGCTGTTTTTT.

The gene calls are TRBV11-3 and TRBJ2-7; a possible D gene is TRBD1 (6 bases). CDR3 length: 15 amino acids. V gave up 5 bases and J gave up 11 bases, with 25 bases separating them. Germline CDR1 is SGHNT and CDR2 is YENEEA. The CDR3 is CASSLGPGQPTREYF. CDR3 bases: TGTGCCAGCAGCCTAGGCCCGGGACAACCAACTCGGGAGTACTTC.

The J gene is TRBJ2-7, the V gene TRBV28, with D perhaps matching TRBD1 (6 bases). The CDR3 extends over 15 amino acids. Germline CDR1 and CDR2: MDHEN and SYDVKM. V was pared by 5 bases and J by 0 bases, with 14 bases between. CDR3 sequence: CASSLGRDNSYEQYF. The CDR3 nucleotides read TGTGCCAGCAGTCTTGGCCGGGACAACTCCTACGAGCAGTACTTC.

The V and J genes are TRBV5-1 and TRBJ2-5; no firm D call. V was pared by 0 bases and J by 2 bases, with 11 bases between. CDR3 length: 15 amino acids. Germline loops: CDR1 SGHRS, CDR2 YFSETQ. This chain's CDR3 is CASSLEGWRQETQYF. The DNA for the CDR3 is TGCGCCAGCAGCTTGGAAGGTTGGCGGCAAGAGACCCAGTACTTC.

The chain links TRBV19 to TRBJ1-5, with a weak D call TRBD1 (6 bases). The germline V gene has CDR1 LNHDA and CDR2 SQIVND (reference sequence). The germline V and J ends were trimmed by 7 bases and 3 bases, with 13 bases remaining between them. The CDR3 contains 14 residues. This chain's CDR3 is CASTGAGYNQPQHF. The DNA for the CDR3 is TGTGCCAGTACAGGGGCCGGTTACAATCAGCCCCAGCATTTT.

The chain is built from TRBV19 and TRBJ1-1; 8 bases are shared with TRBD1. CDR1 and CDR2 (germline): LNHDA, SQIVND (reference sequence). V was clipped by 1 base and J by 5 bases; unmatched bases: 9. This CDR3 contains 16 residues. The CDR3 DNA sequence: TGTGCCAGTAGTATAGGGCAGGGGGCTATTCGAACTGAAGCTTTCTTT. Amino acids: CASSIGQGAIRTEAFF.

The genes are TRBV9 and TRBJ1-5; D is uncertain. V shed 1 base and J shed 9 bases, with 11 bases lying between them. CDR1 SGDLS and CDR2 YYNGEE come from the germline V gene. The length of the CDR3 is 13 residues. For the CDR3, the DNA is TGTGCCAGCAGCGTATTGGATGGAGGGCCCCAGCATTTT. Translating gives CASSVLDGGPQHF.

V usage is TRBV11-2 and J usage is TRBJ1-6; D uncertain. The CDR3 has 16 amino acids. The germline V gene has CDR1 SGHAT and CDR2 FQNNGV. V was shortened by 5 bases and J by 0 bases, with 11 bases between the two germline ends. The CDR3: CASSQGGSSYNSPLHF. Here the CDR3 DNA reads TGTGCCAGCAGCCAAGGTGGGAGCTCCTATAATTCACCCCTCCACTTT.

This CDR3 is CASSGAAVNTGELFF. The CDR3 DNA is TGCGCCAGCTCGGGAGCCGCGGTTAACACCGGGGAGCTGTTTTTT. V and J are TRBV5-1 and TRBJ2-2, with a weak D call TRBD2 (6 bases). V was clipped by 7 bases and J by 2 bases, with 15 bases between them. The CDR3 contains 15 residues. Per the germline V gene, CDR1 is SGHRS and CDR2 is YFSETQ.

This clone came up once. This sequence joins TRBV28 and TRBJ2-2, with a tentative D call TRBD1 (6 bases). V was shortened by 7 bases and J by 1 base, with 10 bases between the two germline ends. Germline values: CDR1 MDHEN, CDR2 SYDVKM. This CDR3 spans 14 amino acids. As DNA, the CDR3 is TGTGCCAGCATCCCGGGACAGAACACCGGGGAGCTGTTTTTT. It encodes CASIPGQNTGELFF.

This clone has just one count. The chain is built from TRBV5-4 and TRBJ2-1, with TRBD1 matching 7 bases. CDR3 size: 15 residues. CDR1 is SGHNT and CDR2 is YYREEE in the germline V gene (reference sequence). V lost 3 bases and J lost 2; bases outside the gene matches: 5. This CDR3 reads CASSYNRGPYNEQFF. The CDR3 nucleotides are TGTGCCAGCAGCTATAACAGGGGCCCCTACAATGAGCAGTTCTTC.

The chain is built from TRBV5-4 and TRBJ1-6; 9 nucleotides align to TRBD1. Trimming took 4 bases from V and 9 from J; bases not matched to a gene: 8. The germline V gene has CDR1 SGHNT and CDR2 YYREEE (reference sequence). The CDR3 runs 15 residues. CDR3 in DNA: TGTGCCAGCAGCAACCGGGACAGGGTAGTTTCACCCCTCCACTTT. It translates to CASSNRDRVVSPLHF.

J is TRBJ1-1 and V is TRBV7-8; possible D gene TRBD1, 5 bases. The CDR3 has 14 amino acids. The germline V and J ends were trimmed by 7 bases and 2 bases, with 14 bases remaining between them. The germline CDR1 and CDR2 sequences are SGHVS and FQNEAQ. This CDR3 reads CASTARGLNTEAFF. The CDR3, as DNA: TGTGCCAGCACCGCGCGGGGACTCAACACTGAAGCTTTCTTT.

CDR3: CASSPGGTNLGQETQYF. The CDR3 nucleotides are TGCGCCAGCAGCCCCGGAGGAACTAACCTGGGGCAAGAGACCCAGTACTTC. The chain has TRBV5-1 and TRBJ2-5; D possibly corresponds to TRBD2 (5 bases). Between the trimmed V and J ends, which lost 4 bases and 2 bases, there was a span of 21 bases. Germline V lookup: CDR1 SGHRS, CDR2 YFSETQ. This CDR3 has 17 residues.

This clone appeared once. V is TRBV11-3 and J is TRBJ2-7; maybe TRBD2 (5 bases). This CDR3 is built from 13 residues. The V gene lost 5 bases and the J gene lost 3 bases, with 11 bases spanning the gap. In germline, CDR1 is SGHNT, CDR2 YENEEA. The CDR3 loop is CASSQGSDYEQYF. CDR3 in DNA: TGTGCCAGCAGCCAAGGTAGCGACTACGAGCAGTACTTC.

The rearrangement uses TRBV6-5 and TRBJ1-5, with D perhaps matching TRBD1 (5 bases). CDR1 MNHEY and CDR2 SVGAGI come from the germline V gene. The ends were cut back, 2 bases at V and 7 bases at J, with 12 bases in the middle. The CDR3 is made up of 14 amino acids. CDR3 sequence reads: CASSYIVGQQPQHF. CDR3 sequence (DNA): TGTGCCAGCAGTTACATCGTCGGACAACAGCCCCAGCATTTT.

The chain combines TRBV19 with TRBJ1-1, with 9 bases identical to TRBD1. CDR1 LNHDA and CDR2 SQIVND come from the germline V gene (reference sequence). This CDR3 spans 14 amino acids. V shed 5 bases, J shed 5 bases, and the junction held 6 bases outside the gene matches. The CDR3 region has the DNA TGTGCCAGTAGTTCAGGGACAGGGTGGACTGAAGCTTTCTTT. This translates into CASSSGTGWTEAFF.

The chain links TRBV11-3 to TRBJ2-1; TRBD1 aligns across 8 bases. V shed 5 bases and J 2 bases; nucleotides not matched to a gene: 5. Germline V gene lookup returns CDR1 SGHNT and CDR2 YENEEA. The CDR3 is 15 amino acids. The CDR3 bases are TGTGCCAGCAGCAAACAGGGGGAGACCTACAATGAGCAGTTCTTC. The encoded protein is CASSKQGETYNEQFF.

This clone was seen a handful of times. The genes are TRBV5-4 and TRBJ1-2; 10 nucleotides line up with TRBD1. V trimming: 4 bases; J trimming: 4 bases; junction bases outside the gene matches: 7. The CDR3 loop spans 15 amino acids. CDR1 SGHNT and CDR2 YYREEE come from the germline V gene (reference sequence). CDR3 sequence: CASSPGQGLSYGYTF. CDR3 nucleotide sequence: TGTGCCAGCAGCCCGGGACAGGGGTTATCCTATGGCTACACCTTC.

This clone was recorded only once. The chain is built from TRBV3-1 (or the pseudogene TRBV3-2) and TRBJ1-2, with D unclear. Trimming shortened V by 0 bases and J by 4 bases, and 24 bases separated the two germline ends. CDR1 is LGHDT, CDR2 YNNKEL, per germline (reference sequence). The CDR3 is made up of 19 amino acids. The CDR3: CASSQDRSWVETSLYGYTF. The CDR3 region has the DNA TGTGCCAGCAGCCAAGATAGGAGTTGGGTAGAAACATCACTCTATGGCTACACCTTC.

CDR3 amino acids: CASSITGGGYQPQHF. In nucleotides, the CDR3 is TGTGCCAGCAGTATAACAGGGGGCGGCTATCAGCCCCAGCATTTT. V gene TRBV28 combines with J gene TRBJ1-5, with TRBD1 matching over 9 bases. The CDR3 consists of 15 residues. CDR1 is MDHEN and CDR2 is SYDVKM in the germline V gene. J gave up 5 bases and V 5 bases, and 7 bases lay outside the gene matches.

The chain has TRBV7-2 and TRBJ2-3; D is perhaps TRBD2 (5 bases). Germline V lookup: CDR1 SGHTA, CDR2 FQGNSA. V gave up 8 bases and J gave up 5 bases, with 17 bases separating them. This CDR3 comprises 14 residues. The CDR3 loop reads CASRGGWRVDTQYF. The CDR3 DNA reads as TGTGCCAGCCGAGGAGGCTGGCGGGTAGATACGCAGTATTTT.

The chain links TRBV5-4 to TRBJ1-2, with 7 bases aligning to TRBD1. V lost 4 bases, J lost 8 bases, and 8 bases stayed unmatched. Germline CDR1 reads SGHNT; CDR2 reads YYREEE (reference sequence). CDR3 length: 13 amino acids. The DNA for the CDR3 is TGTGCCAGCAGCCTATCTACAGGGGTCGGCTACACCTTC. Protein: CASSLSTGVGYTF. Filled out from reference TRBV5-4 and TRBJ1-2, the complete variable domain reads ETGVTQSPTHLIKTRGQQVTLRCSSQSGHNTVSWYQQALGQGPQFIFQYYREEENGRGNFPPRFSGLQFPNYSSELNVNALELDDSALYLCASSLSTGVGYTFGSGTRLTVV.